The entry below gives a single T cell receptor beta chain sequence along with its context. MiXCR, run by TCRdb on the 5' RACE reads, gives a single entry per CDR3 protein. The profile shows 550,000 to 800,000 distinct CDR3 sequences, roughly 6.6% of them singletons. The CDR3 consists of 14 residues. Germline CDR1 and CDR2: SQVTM and ANQGSEA. With V trimmed by 6 bases and J by 8 bases, 8 bases remained unmatched. These data originate in a study of identical twins. These data are also associated with another study on yellow fever vaccine responses in identical twins.

The sample taken for sequencing was PBMCs. The clonotype comes from a young woman in good health. The V and J genes are TRBV29-1 and TRBJ2-1; 12 bases are a match to TRBD2. The CDR3: CSVDLAGGPYEQFF. In DNA form, the CDR3 reads TGCAGCGTAGATCTAGCGGGAGGGCCCTATGAGCAGTTCTTC.